The clone carrying this T cell receptor beta chain came up a few times. No antigen is known for it. The data were taken from a study of T-cell memory formation after mild COVID-19. The overall study: Largely, the TCR clusters proved donor specific.

Study outcomes and limitations: Nothing confirmed that second-wave clones peaking on day 37 were specific for SARS-CoV-2. Researchers report contracting CD4+ clones mostly in CM and EM, with CD8+ clones in EMRA. Clones contracting over day 15 to 85 were CD4/CD8 balanced, with later expanders leaning CD4+.

MiXCR, applied by TCRdb to the 5' RACE reads, yields one record per CDR3 protein. The sample comprises a few hundred thousand distinct CDR3 sequences, 20% to 25% of which are singletons, and approximately 12% rests with the top ten. Trimming took 0 bases from V and 5 from J; bases not matched to a gene: 12. The CDR3 covers 18 residues. The germline V gene has CDR1 SGDLS and CDR2 YYNGEE. Sequenced material: PBMCs or a T cell subset sorted from them (not recorded which). V is TRBV9 and J is TRBJ2-1; 9 bases are shared with TRBD2. The source of this sequence is an adult woman who had mild COVID-19 (a few samples of this study predate the infection). Cell type and time point are not known. CDR3 loop: CASSVALVGTSRNNEQFF. The CDR3 coding sequence is TGTGCCAGCAGCGTAGCCCTAGTCGGGACTAGCAGAAACAATGAGCAGTTCTTC.